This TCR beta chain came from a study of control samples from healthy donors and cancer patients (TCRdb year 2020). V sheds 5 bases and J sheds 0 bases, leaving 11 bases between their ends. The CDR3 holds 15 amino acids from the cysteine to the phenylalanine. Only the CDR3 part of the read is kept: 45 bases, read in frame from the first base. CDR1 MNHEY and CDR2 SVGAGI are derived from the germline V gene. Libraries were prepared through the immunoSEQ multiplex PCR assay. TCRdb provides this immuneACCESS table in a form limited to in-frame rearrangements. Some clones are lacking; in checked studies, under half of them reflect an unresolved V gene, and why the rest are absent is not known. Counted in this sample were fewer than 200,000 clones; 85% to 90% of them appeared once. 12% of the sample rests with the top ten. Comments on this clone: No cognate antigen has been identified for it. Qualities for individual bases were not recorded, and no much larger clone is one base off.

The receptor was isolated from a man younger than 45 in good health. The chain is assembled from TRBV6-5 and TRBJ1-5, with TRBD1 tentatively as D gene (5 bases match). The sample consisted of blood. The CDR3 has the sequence CASSTDSYSNQPQHF. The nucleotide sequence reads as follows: TGTGCCAGCAGTACAGACAGCTATAGCAATCAGCCCCAGCATTTT.